The 24 T cell receptor beta chains below all came from one sample that was sequenced in a study of T cells after yellow fever vaccination. TCRdb called the 5' RACE reads again in MiXCR, with one record for every CDR3 protein. Among about 580,000 distinct CDR3 sequences listed, approximately 16% were seen once. The sample was PBMCs, taken 5 to 6 days after the first yellow fever vaccination. Receptors were obtained from a man aged 18 to 29 who received the YFV17D yellow fever vaccine.

This chain joins TRBV20-1 and TRBJ2-6, with D possibly TRBD2 on 6 matching bases. Trimming stripped 0 bases from V and 0 bases from J, with 15 bases between. Germline loops: CDR1 DFQATT, CDR2 SNEGSKA (reference sequence). CDR3 size: 18 residues. CDR3 sequence: CSARDHGTASSGANVLTF. As DNA, the CDR3 is TGCAGTGCTAGAGATCATGGGACTGCCAGCTCTGGGGCCAACGTCCTGACTTTC.

The chain combines TRBV12-3 or TRBV12-4 with TRBJ2-1; D unclear. The CDR3 length is 15 residues. Trimming pared 7 bases from V and 0 bases from J, leaving 13 bases between. The CDR3 loop reads CASKVGPSSYNEQFF. Here the CDR3 DNA reads TGTGCCAGCAAGGTTGGCCCCAGCTCCTACAATGAGCAGTTCTTC.

The gene calls are TRBV9 and TRBJ1-1; D gene uncertain. This CDR3 contains 14 residues. Germline CDR1 is SGDLS and CDR2 is YYNGEE. Trimming left V 0 bases short and J 5 bases short, with 11 bases between. The CDR3: CASSVGAKETEAFF. Here the CDR3 DNA reads TGTGCCAGCAGCGTAGGGGCAAAGGAGACTGAAGCTTTCTTT.

This chain joins TRBV6-2 or TRBV6-3 and TRBJ1-1; 12 bases line up with TRBD1. V was pared by 6 bases and J by 4 bases, with 3 bases of the junction left unmatched. Germline assignment: CDR1 MNHEY and CDR2 SVGEGT. CDR3 length equals 14 residues. In nucleotides, the CDR3 is TGTGCCAGCAGGTGGGACAGGGGGCTCACTGAAGCTTTCTTT. This translates into CASRWDRGLTEAFF.

The rearrangement links TRBV19 to TRBJ2-5; 8 bases line up with TRBD1. The germline gives CDR1 LNHDA, CDR2 SQIVND (reference sequence). This CDR3 has 16 residues. Unmatched junction bases numbered 13, after V lost 5 bases and J lost 5 bases. This chain's CDR3 is CASSGRGQGLGETQYF. For the CDR3, the DNA is TGTGCCAGTAGTGGACGCGGACAGGGTCTTGGTGAGACCCAGTACTTC.

The V and J genes are TRBV7-9 and TRBJ2-3, with D perhaps matching TRBD1 (5 bases). V was clipped by 3 bases and J by 5 bases, with 12 bases between them. The CDR3 runs to 14 residues. CDR1 is SEHNR and CDR2 is FQNEAQ in the germline V gene (reference sequence). This CDR3 reads CASSLDGARDTQYF. The CDR3 DNA reads as TGTGCCAGCAGCTTGGATGGGGCTAGAGATACGCAGTATTTT.

Only a few counts were recorded for this clonotype. A read error may produce the germline difference seen at one junction end. The chain recombines TRBV30 with TRBJ1-3; D unclear. The CDR3 has 11 amino acids. CDR1 and CDR2 from the germline V gene are GTSNPN and SVGIG (reference sequence). The DNA of the CDR3 is TGTGCCTGGAGTCCTGGGAACACCATATATTTT. Translated: CAWSPGNTIYF.

The chain links TRBV7-3 to TRBJ2-3; 7 bases fit TRBD2. Germline assignment: CDR1 SGHTA and CDR2 FQGTGA. Germline trimming cut 5 bases from V and 2 bases from J; bases unmatched to any gene: 13. The CDR3 is made up of 17 amino acids. This CDR3 reads CASSPVLGGRSTDTQYF. DNA of the CDR3: TGTGCCAGCAGCCCCGTCTTGGGGGGGAGATCCACAGATACGCAGTATTTT.

This sequence joins TRBV5-1 and TRBJ1-1; the D gene is possibly TRBD1 (5 bases). This CDR3 is 16 amino acids long. The V gene's germline CDR1 is SGHRS and CDR2 YFSETQ. V dropped 3 bases and J dropped 1 base, with 16 bases sitting between them. CDR3 region: CASSSPRGGANTEAFF. CDR3 DNA: TGCGCCAGCAGCTCACCCCGGGGAGGGGCGAACACTGAAGCTTTCTTT. The full variable domain, with the rest looked up from reference TRBV5-1 and TRBJ1-1, is KAGVTQTPRYLIKTRGQQVTLSCSPISGHRSVSWYQQTPGQGLQFLFEYFSETQRNKGNFPGRFSGRQFSNSRSEMNVSTLELGDSALYLCASSSPRGGANTEAFFGQGTRLTVV.

The chain uses TRBV5-8 and TRBJ2-1, with 8 bases lining up with TRBD1. J was trimmed by 9 bases and V by 6 bases; bases with no gene match: 11. The CDR3 sequence is 14 residues long. Per germline, CDR1 SGHTS and CDR2 YDEGEE. In DNA, the CDR3 is TGTGCCAGCAACTCCGGGACAGGTGGGAGTGAGCAGTTCTTC. This translates into CASNSGTGGSEQFF.

The sample holds a few counts of this clonotype. This sequence joins TRBV20-1 and TRBJ2-5; D not resolved. CDR1 is DFQATT, CDR2 SNEGSKA, per germline (reference sequence). This CDR3 contains 12 residues. Trimming took 2 bases from V and 5 from J, leaving 9 bases between them. The CDR3 region is CSARRSFETQYF. CDR3 DNA: TGCAGTGCTAGACGTAGCTTTGAGACCCAGTACTTC.

This clonotype was counted a few times. This rearrangement joins TRBV4-3 to TRBJ2-7; tentatively, D is TRBD2 (5 bases). CDR1 is LGHNA, CDR2 YSLEER, per germline. V was clipped by 3 bases and J by 2 bases, with 11 bases between them. CDR3 length equals 14 residues. Here the CDR3 reads CASSQRRNPYEQYV. The DNA of the CDR3 is TGCGCCAGCAGCCAGCGGAGGAACCCCTACGAGCAGTACGTC.

V gene TRBV7-8 combines with J gene TRBJ1-6; maybe TRBD1 (5 bases). The CDR3 loop spans 15 amino acids. CDR1 is SGHVS, CDR2 FQNEAQ, per germline. The V and J ends lost 1 base and 9 bases respectively, with 13 bases between them. The CDR3 here is CASSLGGGRLSPLHF. The CDR3 coding sequence is TGTGCCAGCAGCTTAGGGGGCGGGCGGCTTTCACCCCTCCACTTT.

The rearrangement joins TRBV5-8 to TRBJ2-1; TRBD1 agrees at 8 bases. CDR1 is SGHTS and CDR2 is YDEGEE in the germline V gene. The V gene end was trimmed by 4 bases and the J gene end by 9 bases; junction bases not matched to a gene: 9. The CDR3 is made up of 14 amino acids. For the CDR3, the DNA is TGTGCCAGCAGCAACGACAGGGGAATGGGTGAGCAGTTCTTC. This encodes CASSNDRGMGEQFF.

The V gene is TRBV18, the J gene TRBJ1-5; maybe TRBD1 (6 bases). This CDR3 is built from 16 residues. V was clipped by 3 bases and J by 1 base, with 13 bases between them. CDR1 is KGHSH and CDR2 is LQKENI in the germline V gene. Here the CDR3 DNA reads TGTGCCAGCTCACCTTTCCAGGGGAGCAGCAATCAGCCCCAGCATTTT. Translating it yields CASSPFQGSSNQPQHF.

This chain links TRBV4-3 with TRBJ1-2; a possible D gene is TRBD1 (5 bases). The V and J ends lost 1 base and 6 bases respectively, with 15 bases between them. This CDR3 spans 15 amino acids. CDR1 LGHNA and CDR2 YSLEER come from the germline V gene. This chain's CDR3 is CASSQVRQGRHGYTF. Written as DNA, the CDR3 is TGCGCCAGCAGCCAAGTTCGGCAGGGAAGGCATGGCTACACCTTC.

This clonotype was recorded a few times. The rearrangement links TRBV12-3 or TRBV12-4 to TRBJ1-6; D gene ambiguous. Trimming cost V 5 bases and J 10 bases, with 12 bases left between them. CDR3 length: 13 residues. In nucleotides, the CDR3 is TGTGCCAGCAGTGTTCTTGGCGGGTCACCCCTCCACTTT. It translates to CASSVLGGSPLHF.

The genes are TRBV4-3 and TRBJ2-1; 9 nucleotides align to TRBD2. V was clipped by 1 base and J by 5 bases; unmatched bases: 6. Germline CDR1 LGHNA, CDR2 YSLEER. This CDR3 region has 16 residues. CDR3 sequence: CASSQVPQRGDNEQFF. As DNA, the CDR3 is TGCGCCAGCAGCCAAGTTCCGCAGCGGGGGGACAATGAGCAGTTCTTC.

The V call is TRBV4-3, the J call TRBJ1-6; tentatively, D is TRBD1 (6 bases). Germline loops: CDR1 LGHNA, CDR2 YSLEER. The CDR3 totals 17 residues. V was clipped by 1 base and J by 10 bases, with 20 bases between them. The CDR3: CASSQGLITDSGSPLHF. Written as DNA, the CDR3 is TGCGCCAGCAGCCAAGGACTTATTACGGACAGCGGATCACCCCTCCACTTT.

This clonotype was recorded a few times. This chain joins TRBV12-3 or TRBV12-4 and TRBJ2-5, with a tentative D call TRBD2 (7 bases). The CDR3 runs to 15 residues. Trimming left V 5 bases short and J 9 bases short, with 22 bases between. CDR3 nucleotide sequence: TGTGCCAGCAGTAACTCCGGGGGGCCCCCTGAGGCCCAGTACTTC. Translation gives CASSNSGGPPEAQYF.

This clonotype was recorded at least ten times. The chain employs TRBV9 and TRBJ1-4, with TRBD1 matching 7 bases. Per germline, CDR1 SGDLS and CDR2 YYNGEE. Trimming removed 3 bases from V and 7 bases from J; junction bases left unmatched: 6. CDR3 length: 14 amino acids. This CDR3 is CASSGQGGGEKLFF. CDR3 DNA sequence: TGTGCCAGCAGCGGACAGGGAGGTGGTGAAAAACTGTTTTTT.

This clonotype came up a few times. The chain couples TRBV5-1 to TRBJ2-5, with D tentatively TRBD1 (5 bases). The CDR3 covers 13 residues. The V gene lost 4 bases and the J gene lost 1 base, with 8 bases spanning the gap. Per the germline V gene, CDR1 is SGHRS and CDR2 is YFSETQ. DNA for the CDR3: TGCGCCAGCAGCGCGACAGTCCAAGAGACCCAGTACTTC. It codes for CASSATVQETQYF.

The chain recombines TRBV4-1 with TRBJ2-4; 8 bases are shared with TRBD1. J lost 4 bases, V lost 3 bases, and 11 bases had no gene match. This CDR3 comprises 17 residues. Germline values: CDR1 MGHRA, CDR2 YSYEKL. CDR3 loop: CASSHSSPGQAKNIQYF. The CDR3 DNA follows: TGCGCCAGCAGCCACTCCTCGCCGGGACAGGCGAAAAACATTCAGTACTTC.

The chain recombines TRBV20-1 with TRBJ1-5; D unclear. Germline CDR1 and CDR2: DFQATT and SNEGSKA (reference sequence). The CDR3 is made up of 14 amino acids. V was clipped by 3 bases and J by 3 bases, with 12 bases between them. DNA of the CDR3: TGCAGTGCTAGTGGTGCGGGTATCAATCAGCCCCAGCATTTT. Its protein is CSASGAGINQPQHF.